This record looks at one TCR beta chain sequence and its context. This sample stems from a study of blood T cell repertoires in COVID-19. The authors' processing: Nucleated cell number was recorded as an estimate derived from reference gene primer amplification. The data were produced by immunoSEQ multiplex PCR, yet TCRdb's version contains in-frame clones alone and is incomplete. That table is the source of V, J and clone size, and D and trimming were worked out from the DNA. The table includes 150,000 to 200,000 clones, approximately 75% detected once. The sample comprised peripheral blood. This clonotype originated in a human donor in a cohort sampled during active COVID-19.

The CDR3 reads CSVAGTGFDTQYF. The DNA for the CDR3 is TGCAGCGTGGCCGGGACAGGTTTCGATACGCAGTATTTT. The chain carries TRBV29-1 and TRBJ2-3; TRBD1 aligns across 8 bases. The V gene end was trimmed by 6 bases and the J gene end by 6 bases; junction bases not matched to a gene: 8. CDR3 length: 13 residues. The germline V gene has CDR1 SQVTM and CDR2 ANQGSEA.